The 14 T cell receptor beta chains given below trace back to one sample, sequenced in a study of a mutant IDH1 vaccine in newly diagnosed glioma. These receptors are not linked to any known antigen. Profiled with immunoSEQ multiplex PCR; TCRdb holds only in-frame clones, not every one. This table has more than 25,000 clones, 65% to 85% appearing once. Noted time point: week 5, during vaccination. A 20-mer mutant IDH1 peptide at 300 ug was injected subcutaneously with topical imiquimod. The source material was PBMCs, sampled from a glioma patient whose treatment included an IDH1 peptide vaccine. These receptors originate from a man aged 35 to 55 with glioma.

The CDR3 nucleotides are TGTGCCAGCAGCCTCCCCCCCGGGAATGAGCAGTTCTTC. It yields the protein CASSLPPGNEQFF. The genes are TRBV5-6 and TRBJ2-1, with unresolved D. From germline, CDR1 is SGHDT and CDR2 YYEEEE. V dropped 4 bases and J dropped 7 bases, with 12 bases sitting between them. The CDR3 is 13 residues long.

The V gene is TRBV5-8, the J gene TRBJ2-7, with D unresolved. Germline V gene lookup returns CDR1 SGHTS and CDR2 YDEGEE. V lost 1 base and J 6 bases, leaving 11 bases between the germline ends. CDR3 length: 13 residues. In DNA form, the CDR3 reads TGTGCCAGCAGCTTGTATGTGGCAGGCGAGCAGTACTTC. It is translated as CASSLYVAGEQYF.

The chain is built from TRBV29-1 and TRBJ2-7; 9 bases match TRBD1. This CDR3 comprises 11 residues. V was clipped by 6 bases and J by 5 bases; unmatched bases: 2. Germline CDR1 is SQVTM and CDR2 is ANQGSEA. CDR3 nucleotides: TGCAGCGTAGGGACAGGGAACGAGCAGTACGTC. Protein product: CSVGTGNEQYV.

This sequence joins TRBV6-5 and TRBJ1-1, with 9 bases that match TRBD1. The junction had 4 bases not matched to a gene; V was cut back by 7 bases and J by 4 bases. The CDR3 contains 13 residues. The germline CDR1 and CDR2 sequences are MNHEY and SVGAGI. This chain's CDR3 is CASNIQGATEAFF. The CDR3 nucleotides are TGTGCCAGCAATATACAGGGGGCCACTGAAGCTTTCTTT.

The chain couples TRBV5-4 to TRBJ1-1; 8 bases are a match to TRBD1. The V segment lost 2 bases and the J segment 3 bases; nucleotides outside the gene matches: 3. The CDR3 runs to 14 residues. Germline V gives CDR1 SGHNT, CDR2 YYREEE (reference sequence). CDR3 sequence: CASSFNRGDTEAFF. The DNA of the CDR3 is TGTGCCAGCAGCTTTAACAGGGGGGACACTGAAGCTTTCTTT. Supplemented by reference TRBV5-4 and TRBJ1-1, the full variable domain reads ETGVTQSPTHLIKTRGQQVTLRCSSQSGHNTVSWYQQALGQGPQFIFQYYREEENGRGNFPPRFSGLQFPNYSSELNVNALELDDSALYLCASSFNRGDTEAFFGQGTRLTVV.

The V and J genes are TRBV4-3 and TRBJ1-6; a weak D match, TRBD1 (5 bases). Deletions cut 4 bases from V and 5 bases from J, with 15 bases between. Germline lookup yields CDR1 LGHNA and CDR2 YSLEER. The length of the CDR3 is 16 residues. The CDR3 DNA reads as TGCGCCAGCAGCCGAGAGCCGGGACTGCATAATTCACCCCTCCACTTT. It encodes CASSREPGLHNSPLHF.

This clone was seen once. CDR3 residues: CASSPGQNTEAFF. The DNA of the CDR3 is TGTGCCAGCTCACCGGGACAGAACACTGAAGCTTTCTTT. This chain connects TRBV18 to TRBJ1-1; a weak D match, TRBD1 (6 bases). The V end was cut by 3 bases, the J end by 1 base, with 6 bases between. The CDR3 is 13 residues long. Germline V gives CDR1 KGHSH, CDR2 LQKENI. The complete variable domain, with remaining parts taken from reference TRBV18 and TRBJ1-1, reads NAGVMQNPRHLVRRRGQEARLRCSPMKGHSHVYWYRQLPEEGLKFMVYLQKENIIDESGMPKERFSAEFPKEGPSILRIQQVVRGDSAAYFCASSPGQNTEAFFGQGTRLTVV.

The genes are TRBV6-1 and TRBJ1-4; 10 bases align to TRBD1. The germline V gene encodes CDR1 MNHNS and CDR2 SASEGT. This CDR3 contains 14 residues. With V trimmed by 6 bases and J by 3 bases, 1 base remained unmatched. This CDR3 reads CASRGQGSNEKLFF. CDR3 coding DNA: TGTGCCAGCAGGGGACAGGGGTCTAATGAAAAACTGTTTTTT.

This chain connects TRBV7-2 to TRBJ2-2, with TRBD2 identical over 7 bases. This CDR3 is 16 amino acids long. V trimming: 5 bases; J trimming: 3 bases; junction bases outside the gene matches: 9. CDR1 SGHTA and CDR2 FQGNSA come from the germline V gene. CDR3 sequence reads: CASSRFAGVDTGELFF. As DNA, the CDR3 is TGTGCCAGCAGCCGGTTTGCGGGAGTGGACACCGGGGAGCTGTTTTTT.

This clone occurred once. V and J are TRBV2 and TRBJ2-3, with 8 bases matching TRBD1. This CDR3 contains 14 residues. V gave up 6 bases and J gave up 2 bases; unmatched junction bases: 4. Germline CDR1 reads SNHLY; CDR2 reads FYNNEI. The CDR3 loop is CASSRDRTTDTQYF. The CDR3 DNA reads TGTGCCAGCAGCCGGGACAGGACCACAGATACGCAGTATTTT.

The chain joins TRBV30 to TRBJ1-2; D is uncertain. V dropped 1 base and J dropped 8 bases, with 8 bases sitting between them. The CDR3 is 11 residues long. The germline V gene encodes CDR1 GTSNPN and CDR2 SVGIG (reference sequence). CDR3 in DNA: TGTGCCTGGAGTGCTGGGATCGGCTACACCTTC. It specifies CAWSAGIGYTF.

This clone was recorded once. This chain uses TRBV6-6 with TRBJ2-1; D is possibly TRBD2 (6 bases). The CDR3 loop spans 15 amino acids. Looked up from germline, CDR1 is MNHNY and CDR2 is SVGAGI (reference sequence). Trimming shortened V by 2 bases and J by 5 bases, and 13 bases separated the two germline ends. The CDR3 here is CASSYPGTGDNEQFF. DNA of the CDR3: TGTGCCAGCAGTTACCCCGGGACTGGCGACAATGAGCAGTTCTTC.

The rearrangement joins TRBV2 to TRBJ1-4; TRBD1 matches 10 bases. After removal of 7 bases from V and 8 bases from J, the junction contained 7 bases not matched to a gene. The CDR3 sequence is 14 residues long. In germline, CDR1 is SNHLY, CDR2 FYNNEI. The CDR3 nucleotides read TGTGCCAGCACCGTGGGGACAGGGGTCGAAAAACTGTTTTTT. Translation: CASTVGTGVEKLFF.

There are a few counts of this clone. The chain employs TRBV27 and TRBJ1-5; 8 bases match TRBD1. Germline CDR1 and CDR2: MNHEY and SMNVEV (reference sequence). The CDR3 covers 15 residues. The V and J ends lost 6 bases and 7 bases, in that order; junction bases with no gene match: 11. The CDR3 region is CASRPEGQGRQPQHF. CDR3 nucleotide sequence: TGTGCCAGCAGGCCAGAAGGACAGGGAAGACAGCCCCAGCATTTT.